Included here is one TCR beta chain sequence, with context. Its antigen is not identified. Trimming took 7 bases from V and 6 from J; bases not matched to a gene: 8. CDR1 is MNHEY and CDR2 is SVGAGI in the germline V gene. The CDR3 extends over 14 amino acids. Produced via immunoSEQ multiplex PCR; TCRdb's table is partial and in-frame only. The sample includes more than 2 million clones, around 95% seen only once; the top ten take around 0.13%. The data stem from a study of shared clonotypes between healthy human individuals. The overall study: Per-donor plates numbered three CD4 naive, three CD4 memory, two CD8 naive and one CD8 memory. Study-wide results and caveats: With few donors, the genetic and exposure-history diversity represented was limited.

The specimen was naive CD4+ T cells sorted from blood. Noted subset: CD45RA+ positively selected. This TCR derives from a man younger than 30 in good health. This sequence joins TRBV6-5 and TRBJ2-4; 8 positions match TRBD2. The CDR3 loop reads CASTTLAGANIQYF. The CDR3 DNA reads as TGTGCCAGCACTACTCTAGCGGGTGCAAACATTCAGTACTTC.